A selection of T cell receptor beta chains follows, all from one sample in a study of regulatory T cells in long-lasting Graves disease. Each CDR3 protein is one row after TCRdb ran MiXCR on the multiplex PCR reads. The sample includes 300,000 to 350,000 distinct CDR3 sequences, around a fifth of them seen just once. The sample here was peripheral blood mononuclear cells (PBMCs), taken when the disease was refractory, from a patient treated with antithyroid drugs. The receptors shown here come from a female donor with Graves disease. Each CDR3 is given with its conserved first and last residue. A D gene is named only where the DNA matches it firmly. Rows may omit the clone size; those that give it use once, few, many or a size class.

abundance	d_gene	v_gene	j_gene	CDR3aa	CDR3nt
many	-	TRBV5-1	TRBJ1-1	CASSRGGLAEAFF	TGCGCCAGCTCTAGGGGTGGTTTGGCTGAAGCTTTCTTT
-	TRBD1	TRBV19	TRBJ2-7	CASSPRLLTGAYEQYF	TGTGCCAGTAGCCCAAGACTATTGACAGGGGCCTACGAGCAGTACTTC
-	-	TRBV19	TRBJ1-1	CASKVRGYGEAFF	TGTGCCAGCAAAGTAAGGGGATATGGTGAAGCTTTCTTT
-	-	TRBV7-7	TRBJ1-5	CASSLVWIDNQPQHF	TGTGCTAGCAGCTTAGTTTGGATTGACAATCAGCCCCAGCATTTT
many	-	TRBV7-2	TRBJ2-1	CASSLFVGYNEQFF	TGTGCCAGCAGCTTATTCGTGGGGTACAATGAGCAGTTCTTC
-	TRBD1	TRBV6-1	TRBJ2-2	CATGTGWSGELFF	TGTGCCACCGGGACAGGGTGGTCCGGGGAGCTGTTTTTT
many	-	TRBV6-5	TRBJ2-5	CASSYSWPPARETQYF	TGTGCCAGCAGTTACTCTTGGCCGCCCGCCCGGGAGACCCAGTACTTC
-	-	TRBV12-3/TRBV12-4	TRBJ1-4	CASGGTNEKLFF	TGTGCCAGCGGAGGAACTAATGAAAAACTGTTTTTT
-	-	TRBV6-2/TRBV6-3	TRBJ2-2	CASSYMRELFF	TGTGCCAGCAGTTACATGAGGGAGCTGTTTTTT
few	TRBD1	TRBV30	TRBJ1-4	CAQWSGQHNEKLFF	TGTGCCCAATGGTCGGGACAGCACAATGAAAAACTGTTTTTT
many	TRBD1	TRBV12-3/TRBV12-4	TRBJ1-5	CASSSDRGPYNQPQHF	TGTGCCAGCAGTTCGGACAGGGGGCCGTACAATCAGCCCCAGCATTTT
many	-	TRBV3-1	TRBJ1-2	CASSPTGTYGYTF	TGTGCCAGCAGCCCCACAGGGACCTATGGCTACACCTTC
-	-	TRBV7-2	TRBJ2-1	CASSVGGGRYNEQFF	TGTGCCAGCAGCGTGGGGGGGGGGCGCTACAATGAGCAGTTCTTC
-	TRBD2	TRBV7-6	TRBJ2-7	CASSALAGAIYEQYF	TGTGCCAGCAGCGCTTTAGCGGGAGCAATCTACGAGCAGTACTTC
many	-	TRBV2	TRBJ1-5	CASSDDPRRSNQPQHF	TGTGCCAGCAGTGATGATCCTCGCAGGAGCAATCAGCCCCAGCATTTT